The sequence of this T cell receptor (beta chain) was determined in a study of control samples from healthy donors and cancer patients. Sequencing used immunoSEQ multiplex PCR; TCRdb keeps in-frame clones, though not all of them. The sample shows about 77,000 clones, 85% to 95% of them seen only once. From germline, CDR1 is MDHEN and CDR2 SYDVKM. The length of the CDR3 is 17 residues. V lost 3 bases to trimming and J lost 6 bases, with 23 bases between them. The TCR comes from a woman aged 55-70 years in good health. The V gene is TRBV28, the J gene TRBJ1-1, with a tentative D call TRBD1 (5 bases). Sequencing used blood. Here the CDR3 DNA reads TGTGCCAGCAGTTTTTCCTTATCGGGGGAAAAATACCCTGAAGCTTTCTTT. Encoded protein: CASSFSLSGEKYPEAFF.